This passage covers 21 T cell receptor beta chains from one sample sequenced in a study of blood T cells in healthy people across ages. The use of a sample-barcoded 5' primer and a J-beta primer mix characterized a second PCR of about 6 to 12 cycles. MiXCR was run by TCRdb on the 5' RACE reads, yielding one entry per CDR3 protein. The top ten clones hold around a fifth of a sample with about 730,000 distinct CDR3 sequences, roughly two fifths of them seen once. Sequencing input: blood. The receptors shown here come from a woman in her sixties or seventies in good health.

V gene TRBV11-3 combines with J gene TRBJ2-5; 9 nucleotides line up with TRBD2. The CDR3 contains 17 residues. With V trimmed by 1 base and J by 2 bases, 8 bases remained unmatched. The germline V gene encodes CDR1 SGHNT and CDR2 YENEEA. The CDR3 protein is CASSLAGRGREQETQYF. CDR3 nucleotide sequence: TGTGCCAGCAGCTTAGCGGGACGCGGGAGGGAACAAGAGACCCAGTACTTC.

This clonotype was seen repeatedly, ten times or more. The chain couples TRBV3-1 to TRBJ2-1; possibly TRBD1 or TRBD2 for D (5 bases each). CDR1 and CDR2 (germline): LGHDT, YNNKEL (reference sequence). This CDR3 has 17 residues. Trimming cost V 6 bases and J 5 bases, with 23 bases left between them. The CDR3 here is CASSSYSGGSRDNEQFF. In nucleotides, the CDR3 is TGTGCCAGCAGTTCCTATTCTGGGGGATCGCGAGACAATGAGCAGTTCTTC.

This clonotype showed up just once. The rearrangement links TRBV2 to TRBJ2-3; tentative D call: TRBD1 (7 bases). Looked up from germline, CDR1 is SNHLY and CDR2 is FYNNEI. This CDR3 region has 15 residues. Trimming took 6 bases from V and 0 from J, leaving 13 bases between them. CDR3 DNA sequence: TGTGCCAGCAGCGCAGGGGGGTTTAGCACAGATACGCAGTATTTT. This encodes CASSAGGFSTDTQYF.

This clonotype was counted ten times or more. V usage is TRBV10-3 and J usage is TRBJ2-1; 8 bases align to TRBD2. The CDR3 runs 17 residues. V was pared by 7 bases and J by 4 bases, with 15 bases of the junction left unmatched. Per the germline V gene, CDR1 is ENHRY and CDR2 is SYGVKD. In DNA form, the CDR3 reads TGTGCCATCACCAGCAGTGGGACTAGTGAGGGATACAATGAGCAGTTCTTC. Translated, it gives CAITSSGTSEGYNEQFF.

This sequence joins TRBV10-3 and TRBJ1-4; D possibly corresponds to TRBD1 (5 bases). The germline V gene encodes CDR1 ENHRY and CDR2 SYGVKD. V shed 6 bases and J shed 3 bases, with 14 bases lying between them. This CDR3 has 15 residues. The CDR3 loop is CAIRRGRDSNEKLFF. CDR3 DNA sequence: TGTGCCATCAGGAGGGGACGGGATTCTAATGAAAAACTGTTTTTT.

This chain links TRBV7-9 with TRBJ2-3; 13 nucleotides agree with TRBD2. Trimming took 8 bases from V and 5 from J; bases not matched to a gene: 7. In germline, CDR1 is SEHNR, CDR2 FQNEAQ (reference sequence). This CDR3 contains 15 residues. The CDR3, as DNA: TGTGCCAGCGAAGGACTAGCGGGAGCGCTAGATACGCAGTATTTT. It encodes CASEGLAGALDTQYF. The full variable domain, completed using reference TRBV7-9 and TRBJ2-3, is DTGVSQNPRHKITKRGQNVTFRCDPISEHNRLYWYRQTLGQGPEFLTYFQNEAQLEKSRLLSDRFSAERPKGSFSTLEIQRTEQGDSAMYLCASEGLAGALDTQYFGPGTRLTVL.

In this sample, this clonotype turned up many times. The chain carries TRBV5-1 and TRBJ1-2; TRBD1 is a possible D gene (5 bases). Trimming left V 4 bases short and J 4 bases short, with 11 bases between. The CDR3 is made up of 13 amino acids. Per the germline V gene, CDR1 is SGHRS and CDR2 is YFSETQ. CDR3 protein: CASSRDLRYGYTF. The CDR3 DNA reads as TGCGCCAGCAGCCGGGACCTCCGCTATGGCTACACCTTC.

The rearrangement uses TRBV30 and TRBJ2-7; 10 positions match TRBD1. CDR1 and CDR2 (germline): GTSNPN, SVGIG (reference sequence). The ends lost 2 bases at V and 2 bases at J; junction bases unmatched: 6. CDR3 length: 15 amino acids. CDR3 sequence reads: CAWSRGQGITYEQYF. As DNA, the CDR3 is TGTGCCTGGAGTAGGGGACAGGGGATCACCTACGAGCAGTACTTC.

The genes are TRBV6-2 or TRBV6-3 and TRBJ2-1; 9 positions agree with TRBD2. The J call may be wrong; the DNA end is better matched by TRBJ2-7. CDR1 is MNHEY and CDR2 is SVGEGT in the germline V gene. The CDR3 sequence is 15 residues long. The CDR3 coding sequence is TGTGCCAGCAGTTACGGAGCGGGGGGCTACAATGAGCAGTACTTC. Residues: CASSYGAGGYNEQYF.

J is TRBJ2-3 and V is TRBV20-1; no firm D call. CDR1 is DFQATT, CDR2 SNEGSKA, per germline (reference sequence). With 0 bases removed from V and 1 base from J, the gap between germline ends came to 11 bases. The CDR3 is made up of 15 amino acids. The CDR3 sequence: CSARDRGGRTDTQYF. For the CDR3, the DNA is TGCAGTGCTAGAGATCGTGGCGGACGCACAGATACGCAGTATTTT.

This clonotype was detected many times. The J gene is TRBJ1-5, the V gene TRBV4-3; D not resolved. The CDR3 covers 13 residues. Trimming stripped 4 bases from V and 2 bases from J, with 6 bases between. Germline V gene data show CDR1 as LGHNA and CDR2 as YSLEER. The CDR3 DNA follows: TGCGCCAGCAGCCCAACCCGCAATCAGCCCCAGCATTTT. Encoded protein: CASSPTRNQPQHF.

The chain is built from TRBV5-1 and TRBJ2-1; 9 bases fit TRBD2. Germline-derived CDR1 and CDR2 are SGHRS and YFSETQ. The ends lost 4 bases at V and 8 bases at J; junction bases unmatched: 10. The CDR3 sequence is 15 residues long. CDR3 in amino acids: CASSQGGSGGYEQFF. In DNA, the CDR3 is TGCGCCAGCAGCCAGGGGGGTAGCGGGGGTTATGAGCAGTTCTTC.

This clonotype showed up many times. The rearrangement uses TRBV7-3 and TRBJ2-1, with 13 bases lining up with TRBD2. V shed 5 bases and J 8 bases; nucleotides not matched to a gene: 6. Germline V gene lookup returns CDR1 SGHTA and CDR2 FQGTGA. The length of the CDR3 is 15 residues. CDR3 sequence: CASSPLAGGPHEQFF. For the CDR3, the DNA is TGTGCCAGCAGCCCACTAGCGGGGGGGCCCCATGAGCAGTTCTTC.

This clonotype was recorded a few times. A much larger clone differs from this one at a single base, so this may be a read error. The rearrangement joins TRBV9 to TRBJ1-2; D gene ambiguous. Trimming removed 3 bases at V and 3 bases at J, with 9 bases between. The V gene's germline CDR1 is SGDLS and CDR2 YYNGEE. The CDR3 is 13 residues long. The DNA of the CDR3 is TGTGCCAGCAGCGGAGGAGGAGACTATGGCTACACCTTC. As protein: CASSGGGDYGYTF.

There are a few counts of this clonotype. Here the CDR3 reads CASRETMTIDRGHETQYF. DNA of the CDR3: TGTGCCAGCAGGGAAACAATGACCATCGACAGGGGGCACGAGACCCAGTACTTC. The chain links TRBV2 to TRBJ2-5; 10 bases are a match to TRBD1. The trim removed 6 bases at V and 5 bases at J, leaving 18 bases unmatched. Germline CDR1 and CDR2: SNHLY and FYNNEI. The CDR3 length is 18 residues.

The rearrangement links TRBV27 to TRBJ1-2; 10 bases are shared with TRBD1. The CDR3 is 14 amino acids. V dropped 7 bases and J dropped 4; count of bases not matched to a gene: 6. Per germline, CDR1 MNHEY and CDR2 SMNVEV (reference sequence). The CDR3 nucleotides read TGTGCCAGCACCCGGACAGGGGGTAGCTATGGCTACACCTTC. It is translated as CASTRTGGSYGYTF.

CDR3 coding DNA: TGTGCCAGCAGTGAGATGGAATCGGCTTACAATGAGCAGTTCTTC. Translation: CASSEMESAYNEQFF. This sequence joins TRBV6-4 and TRBJ2-1; D is uncertain. V was cut by 3 bases and J by 4 bases, with 13 bases left in between. Germline-derived CDR1 and CDR2 are MRHNA and SNTAGT. This CDR3 spans 15 amino acids.

This clonotype showed up just a few times. In DNA form, the CDR3 reads TGCAGTGCTAGAGGTGCTGCTGGCACCTACAATGAGCAGTTCTTC. It yields the protein CSARGAAGTYNEQFF. The genes are TRBV20-1 and TRBJ2-1; D gene uncertain. CDR3 size: 15 residues. The V end lost 1 base, the J end lost 2 bases, and 12 bases lay between the germline ends. Germline CDR1 is DFQATT and CDR2 is SNEGSKA (reference sequence).

This rearrangement joins TRBV29-1 to TRBJ2-7, with D possibly called TRBD1 or TRBD2 (6 bases each). Germline V CDR1 and CDR2: SQVTM, ANQGSEA. This CDR3 region has 11 residues. The V end was cut by 8 bases, the J end by 7 bases, with 15 bases between. The CDR3 region is CSLRTAGEQYF. The CDR3 DNA reads TGCAGCCTCCGGACAGCGGGTGAGCAGTACTTC.

This clonotype was counted ten times or more. The chain has TRBV20-1 and TRBJ2-7; TRBD2 matches 8 bases. The germline V gene encodes CDR1 DFQATT and CDR2 SNEGSKA (reference sequence). J gave up 5 bases and V 1 base, and 10 bases lay outside the gene matches. The CDR3 has 15 residues. The CDR3 is CSARVRRSGTDEQYF. DNA for the CDR3: TGCAGTGCTAGAGTCAGGCGTAGCGGGACCGACGAGCAGTACTTC.

The chain combines TRBV3-1 with TRBJ2-5; D is unclear. The end of the DNA aligns better with TRBJ2-7, so the J call may be wrong. CDR1 and CDR2 from the germline V gene are LGHDT and YNNKEL (reference sequence). The CDR3 loop spans 13 amino acids. CDR3 DNA: TGTGCCAGCAGCCACTCGGCTACCCCCGAGCAGTACTTC. Translation gives CASSHSATPEQYF.